Each of the 13 T cell receptor beta chains below was sequenced from the same sample in a study of T-cell memory formation after mild COVID-19. TCRdb called the 5' RACE reads again in MiXCR, with one record for every CDR3 protein. The data hold some 490,000 distinct CDR3 sequences, with 15% to 20% observed a single time. Material: PBMCs or a T cell subset sorted from them (not recorded which). The receptors shown here come from an adult woman who had mild COVID-19 (a few samples of this study predate the infection). Cell type and time point are not known.

The chain uses TRBV20-1 and TRBJ2-3, with 9 bases identical to TRBD2. Germline CDR1 is DFQATT and CDR2 is SNEGSKA (reference sequence). Unmatched junction bases numbered 8, after V lost 1 base and J lost 6 bases. The CDR3 covers 15 residues. The CDR3 DNA sequence: TGCAGTGCTAGAGCAGGCGGGGGGGCCAAGGATACGCAGTATTTT. This gives the protein CSARAGGGAKDTQYF.

This clonotype was counted many times. This sequence joins TRBV11-2 and TRBJ1-3, with a possible D match to TRBD1 (5 bases). The germline V and J ends were trimmed by 7 bases and 8 bases, with 18 bases remaining between them. Germline assignment: CDR1 SGHAT and CDR2 FQNNGV. The CDR3 runs to 14 residues. DNA of the CDR3: TGTGCCAGCAAAAAGAACGCGGGGACGGACACCATATATTTT. It yields the protein CASKKNAGTDTIYF.

This clonotype has just a few counts. The rearrangement joins TRBV20-1 to TRBJ1-2; 12 nucleotides align to TRBD1. CDR3 size: 15 residues. The trim removed 6 bases at V and 8 bases at J, leaving 13 bases unmatched. In germline, CDR1 is DFQATT, CDR2 SNEGSKA (reference sequence). CDR3 region: CSASKPGQGAGGYTF. CDR3 DNA: TGCAGTGCGAGCAAACCGGGACAGGGGGCGGGAGGCTACACCTTC.

V gene TRBV4-2 combines with J gene TRBJ2-3; TRBD2 aligns across 7 bases. V lost 0 bases to trimming and J lost 1 base; unmatched junction nucleotides: 1. The CDR3 is 15 amino acids. Germline V gene lookup returns CDR1 LGHNA and CDR2 YNFKEQ. This chain's CDR3 is CASSQESGGTDTQYF. CDR3 nucleotides: TGTGCCAGCAGCCAAGAAAGCGGGGGCACAGATACGCAGTATTTT.

This chain connects TRBV20-1 to TRBJ2-1; 8 bases fit TRBD1. V lost 7 bases, J lost 6 bases, and 8 bases stayed unmatched. The CDR3 covers 13 residues. CDR1 is DFQATT and CDR2 is SNEGSKA in the germline V gene (reference sequence). The CDR3 reads CSVRTGLINEQFF. DNA of the CDR3: TGCAGTGTTAGGACAGGGCTCATCAATGAGCAGTTCTTC.

This clonotype was detected a few times. CDR3 sequence (DNA): TGTGCCAGTAGCCGGGACAGGGGAGATGATGAAAAACTGTTTTTT. Translated: CASSRDRGDDEKLFF. The chain is built from TRBV19 and TRBJ1-4; 10 bases map to TRBD1. V trimming: 6 bases; J trimming: 6 bases; junction bases outside the gene matches: 7. CDR1 and CDR2 from the germline V gene are LNHDA and SQIVND (reference sequence). The CDR3 totals 15 residues.

The CDR3 DNA sequence: TGTGCCAGCAGCTCCAAGACGACCGGGACTAGCGCTTGGAATGAGCAGTTCTTC. Translation gives CASSSKTTGTSAWNEQFF. This rearrangement joins TRBV7-3 to TRBJ2-1, with TRBD2 matching 10 bases. Germline V CDR1 and CDR2: SGHTA, FQGTGA. V lost 4 bases to trimming and J lost 7 bases; unmatched junction nucleotides: 16. The CDR3 spans 18 residues.

The sample holds a few counts of this clonotype. The rearrangement links TRBV25-1 to TRBJ1-2; no firm D call. Trimming cost V 6 bases and J 7 bases, with 18 bases left between them. CDR3 size: 14 residues. CDR1 is MGHDK, CDR2 SYGVNS, per germline. CDR3 residues: CASRDVGQAGGYTF. The CDR3 nucleotides are TGTGCCAGCAGGGACGTGGGTCAGGCTGGTGGCTACACCTTC.

This clonotype was counted only a few times. J is TRBJ2-1 and V is TRBV6-5; 8 nucleotides align to TRBD1. CDR1 and CDR2 (germline): MNHEY, SVGAGI. The CDR3 is 16 residues long. V lost 4 bases to trimming and J lost 6 bases; unmatched junction nucleotides: 11. CDR3 coding DNA: TGTGCCAGCAGTTGGACTGGACAGGGCCCACGCAATGAGCAGTTCTTC. Protein: CASSWTGQGPRNEQFF.

The chain couples TRBV15 to TRBJ2-3, with TRBD2 matching 7 bases. The CDR3 runs to 15 residues. CDR1 LNHNV and CDR2 YYDKDF come from the germline V gene (reference sequence). Trimming took 4 bases from V and 7 from J; bases not matched to a gene: 11. The CDR3 loop is CATSNAGDWPNTQYF. CDR3 DNA: TGTGCCACCAGCAATGCGGGAGATTGGCCGAATACGCAGTATTTT.

The chain is built from TRBV10-3 and TRBJ2-2; D gene unclear. Per germline, CDR1 ENHRY and CDR2 SYGVKD. Trimming removed 0 bases at V and 7 bases at J, with 12 bases between. The CDR3 has 15 amino acids. CDR3 DNA sequence: TGTGCCATCAGTGAGTCGCAGCCTTCCGACGGGGAGCTGTTTTTT. This sequence encodes CAISESQPSDGELFF.

At least ten counts were recorded for this clonotype. This chain connects TRBV5-4 to TRBJ2-2; D not resolved. CDR3 length equals 15 residues. V was trimmed by 5 bases and J by 4 bases, leaving 15 bases between them. CDR1 is SGHNT, CDR2 YYREEE, per germline (reference sequence). The CDR3 coding sequence is TGTGCCAGCAGACCAGGCCTAGGTTCCACCGGGGAGCTGTTTTTT. The encoded protein is CASRPGLGSTGELFF.

This chain links TRBV20-1 with TRBJ2-7, with 13 nucleotides matching TRBD2. This CDR3 comprises 17 residues. Germline V CDR1 and CDR2: DFQATT, SNEGSKA (reference sequence). V gave up 5 bases and J gave up 0 bases; unmatched junction bases: 10. The CDR3 DNA follows: TGCAGTGCTCGAGGACTAGCGGGAGCCCAAAGCTCCTACGAGCAGTACTTC. Translated, it gives CSARGLAGAQSSYEQYF.